This TCR beta chain was recovered during a study of regulatory T cells in long-lasting Graves disease. This CDR3 is 15 amino acids long. The germline V gene encodes CDR1 SGHTA and CDR2 FQGNSA. Trimming shortened V by 6 bases and J by 5 bases, and 20 bases separated the two germline ends. CDR3-region Arm-PCR and iRepertoire HTBI primers produced the TCR beta libraries. One entry per CDR3 protein results from TCRdb running MiXCR on the multiplex PCR reads. The profile shows more than 450,000 distinct CDR3 sequences, approximately 12% of them singletons. Time point defined: newly diagnosed GD, antithyroid drugs for less than 3 months. The TCR library was made from RNA extracted from PBMCs. The sample was also linked to a second study, of T cells in Graves' hyperthyroidism and ophthalmopathy.

The chain uses TRBV7-2 and TRBJ2-7, with a tentative D call TRBD1 (6 bases). Here the sequenced sample was peripheral blood mononuclear cells (PBMCs), taken at new diagnosis, from a patient treated with antithyroid drugs. The receptor was isolated from a young woman with Graves disease. CDR3 loop: CASSSYPNRVNEQYF. CDR3 in DNA: TGTGCCAGCAGTTCATACCCGAACAGGGTAAACGAGCAGTACTTC.